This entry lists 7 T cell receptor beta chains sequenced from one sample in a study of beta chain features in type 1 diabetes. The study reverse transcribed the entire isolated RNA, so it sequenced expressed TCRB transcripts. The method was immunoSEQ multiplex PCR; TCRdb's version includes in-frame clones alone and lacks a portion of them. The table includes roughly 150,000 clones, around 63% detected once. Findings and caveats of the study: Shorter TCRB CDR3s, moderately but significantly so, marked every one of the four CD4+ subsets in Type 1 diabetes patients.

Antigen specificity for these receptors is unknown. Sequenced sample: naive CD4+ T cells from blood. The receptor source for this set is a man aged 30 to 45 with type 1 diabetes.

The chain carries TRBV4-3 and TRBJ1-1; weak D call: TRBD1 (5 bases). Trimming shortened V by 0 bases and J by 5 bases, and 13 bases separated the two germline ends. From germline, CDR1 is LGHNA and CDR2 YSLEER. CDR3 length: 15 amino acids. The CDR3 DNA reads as TGCGCCAGCAGCCAAGATTGGCTGGGGGGAACTGAAGCTTTCTTT. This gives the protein CASSQDWLGGTEAFF.

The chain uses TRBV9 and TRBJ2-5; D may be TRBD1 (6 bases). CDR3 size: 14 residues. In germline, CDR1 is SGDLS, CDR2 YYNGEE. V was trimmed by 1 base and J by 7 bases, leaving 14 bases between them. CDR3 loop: CASSVQAGDGTQYF. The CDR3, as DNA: TGTGCCAGCAGCGTACAGGCAGGGGATGGGACCCAGTACTTC.

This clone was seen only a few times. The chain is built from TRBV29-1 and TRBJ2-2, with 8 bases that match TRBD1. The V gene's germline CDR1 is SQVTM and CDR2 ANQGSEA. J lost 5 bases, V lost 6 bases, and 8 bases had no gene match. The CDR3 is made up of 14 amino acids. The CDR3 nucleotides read TGCAGCGTCACGGACAGGGTTGGGACCGGGGAGCTGTTTTTT. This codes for CSVTDRVGTGELFF.

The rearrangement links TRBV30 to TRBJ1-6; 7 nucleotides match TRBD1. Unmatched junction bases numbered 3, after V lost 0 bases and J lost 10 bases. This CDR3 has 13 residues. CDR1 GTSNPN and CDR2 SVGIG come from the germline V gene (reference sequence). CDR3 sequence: CAWSVRQGSPLHF. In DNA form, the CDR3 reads TGTGCCTGGAGTGTAAGACAGGGCTCACCCCTCCACTTT.

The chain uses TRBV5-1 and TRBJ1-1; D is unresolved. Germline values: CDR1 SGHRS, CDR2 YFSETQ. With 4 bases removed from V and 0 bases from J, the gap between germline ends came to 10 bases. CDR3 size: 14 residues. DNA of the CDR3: TGCGCCAGCAGCCCCGGACGGATGAACACTGAAGCTTTCTTT. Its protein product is CASSPGRMNTEAFF. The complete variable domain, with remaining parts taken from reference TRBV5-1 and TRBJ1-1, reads KAGVTQTPRYLIKTRGQQVTLSCSPISGHRSVSWYQQTPGQGLQFLFEYFSETQRNKGNFPGRFSGRQFSNSRSEMNVSTLELGDSALYLCASSPGRMNTEAFFGQGTRLTVV.

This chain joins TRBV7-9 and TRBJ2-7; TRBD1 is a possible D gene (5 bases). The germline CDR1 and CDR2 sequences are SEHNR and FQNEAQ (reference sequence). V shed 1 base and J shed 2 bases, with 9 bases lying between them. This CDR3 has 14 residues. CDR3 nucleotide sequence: TGTGCCAGCAGCTTAGGCACAGGTCCCTACGAGCAGTACTTC. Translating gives CASSLGTGPYEQYF.

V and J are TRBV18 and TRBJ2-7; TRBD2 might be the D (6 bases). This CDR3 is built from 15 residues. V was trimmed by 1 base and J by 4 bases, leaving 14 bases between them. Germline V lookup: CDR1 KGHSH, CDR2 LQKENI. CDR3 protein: CASSPLLEGGYEQYF. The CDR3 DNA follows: TGTGCCAGCTCACCACTTCTGGAGGGTGGGTACGAGCAGTACTTC.